The rows below give T cell receptor beta chains drawn from one sample of a study of vaccination effects on CD4 cells after COVID-19. For these TCRs, the target antigens are not known. Measured with immunoSEQ multiplex PCR; TCRdb has only the in-frame clones, and not every one. Of under 80,000 clones listed, roughly 73% are singletons. The sample here was CD4+ T cells from PBMCs cultured with HCoV-229E spike peptides, taken after COVID-19 vaccination. Every receptor here comes from a human donor who received a COVID-19 vaccine. Both conserved end residues are part of each CDR3. Each record gives: D gene, clone size, V gene, J gene, CDR3 protein, CDR3 DNA. D genes are given only for firm matches. The size field is filled for only some rows; it gives once, few, many or a size class.

D: .; size: once; V: TRBV25-1; J: TRBJ2-5; CDR3: CASSEFGRHDGETQYF; DNA: TGTGCCAGCAGTGAATTTGGCCGACACGATGGGGAGACCCAGTACTTC
D: .; size: .; V: TRBV28; J: TRBJ2-5; CDR3: CASSLSGLKETQYF; DNA: TGTGCCAGCAGTTTATCAGGGCTCAAGGAGACCCAGTACTTC
D: .; size: .; V: TRBV5-4; J: TRBJ1-2; CDR3: CASSLVGAAGYTF; DNA: TGTGCCAGCAGCTTGGTCGGGGCAGCTGGCTACACCTTC
D: .; size: .; V: TRBV7-2; J: TRBJ1-1; CDR3: CASSLVREGTEAFF; DNA: TGTGCCAGCAGCCTCGTCCGGGAAGGCACTGAAGCTTTCTTT
D: .; size: few; V: TRBV7-8; J: TRBJ1-6; CDR3: CASSRNIGDSPLHF; DNA: TGTGCCAGCAGCCGGAACATCGGGGATTCACCCCTCCACTTT
D: .; size: .; V: TRBV4-1; J: TRBJ1-1; CDR3: CASSQDPAGNTEAFF; DNA: TGCGCCAGCAGCCAAGATCCCGCGGGGAACACTGAAGCTTTCTTT
D: .; size: .; V: TRBV28; J: TRBJ2-1; CDR3: CASSSPRDQFF; DNA: TGTGCCAGCAGTTCCCCCAGGGACCAGTTCTTC
D: .; size: .; V: TRBV2; J: TRBJ2-1; CDR3: CASSDEGGGNEQFF; DNA: TGTGCCAGCAGTGACGAAGGGGGGGGCAATGAGCAGTTCTTC
D: TRBD1; size: .; V: TRBV30; J: TRBJ1-3; CDR3: CAWTVGQPGGNTIYF; DNA: TGTGCCTGGACCGTGGGACAGCCGGGGGGAAACACCATATATTTT
D: .; size: .; V: TRBV7-2; J: TRBJ1-5; CDR3: CASSFATRNQPQHF; DNA: TGTGCCAGCAGCTTTGCAACCCGGAATCAGCCCCAGCATTTT
D: TRBD1; size: .; V: TRBV7-2; J: TRBJ1-2; CDR3: CASSPLQGAGGYTF; DNA: TGTGCCAGCAGCCCCCTACAGGGGGCCGGTGGCTACACCTTC
D: TRBD1; size: few; V: TRBV10-3; J: TRBJ2-4; CDR3: CAISAMPGQGVENIQYF; DNA: TGTGCCATCAGTGCGATGCCGGGGCAGGGGGTGGAAAACATTCAGTACTTC
D: TRBD2; size: .; V: TRBV7-2; J: TRBJ2-3; CDR3: CASSLSASGVDTQYF; DNA: TGTGCCAGCAGCTTATCGGCTAGCGGGGTGGATACGCAGTATTTT
D: .; size: .; V: TRBV28; J: TRBJ2-1; CDR3: CASSLAGSSYNEQFF; DNA: TGTGCCAGCAGTTTAGCCGGGAGCTCCTACAATGAGCAGTTCTTC
D: .; size: once; V: TRBV2; J: TRBJ1-1; CDR3: CASKAFNTEAFF; DNA: TGTGCCAGCAAGGCATTCAACACTGAAGCTTTCTTT
D: .; size: .; V: TRBV24-1; J: TRBJ2-5; CDR3: CATSDFRSGETQYF; DNA: TGTGCCACCAGTGATTTCAGGTCTGGGGAGACCCAGTACTTC
D: TRBD1; size: .; V: TRBV6-5; J: TRBJ2-1; CDR3: CASRSQGAGREQFF; DNA: TGTGCCAGCAGATCTCAGGGGGCGGGAAGGGAGCAGTTCTTC
D: .; size: .; V: TRBV5-1; J: TRBJ1-2; CDR3: CASSLTPWATGYTF; DNA: TGCGCCAGCAGCTTGACCCCCTGGGCCACTGGCTACACCTTC